Sequencing of this T cell receptor beta chain was carried out in a study of blood T cell repertoires in COVID-19. Study-wide background: PBMCs, B-cell-depleted T cells, or T cells provided the cDNA or gDNA that made up the material.

Per the authors' pipeline: Estimates of nucleated cell counts were drawn from the amplification of reference gene primers. Sequencing was performed with immunoSEQ multiplex PCR; in TCRdb, only in-frame clones are kept and a portion is missing. That table gives V, J and clone size, and the DNA gave D and trimming. Of about 85,000 clones in the sample, roughly four fifths were seen once. This CDR3 is built from 15 residues. V lost 1 base, J lost 2 bases, and 1 base stayed unmatched. CDR1 and CDR2 from the germline V gene are SGDLS and YYNGEE. Source material: peripheral blood. The V call is TRBV9, the J call TRBJ2-5, with TRBD2 matching over 11 bases. The clonotype originates from a human donor in a cohort sampled during active COVID-19. The CDR3 nucleotides read TGTGCCAGCAGCGTATTAGCGGGGGGGCAAGAGACCCAGTACTTC. Translating it yields CASSVLAGGQETQYF.